These 3 T cell receptor beta chains were all obtained from the same sample, sequenced in a study of blood T cell repertoires in COVID-19. TCRdb keeps only in-frame clones here, not all; method: immunoSEQ multiplex PCR. The data contain approximately 100,000 clones, roughly 85% of them singletons. Sequenced: peripheral blood. These receptors originate from an elderly man with acute or convalescent COVID-19.

The chain has TRBV6-1 and TRBJ1-5, with 10 bases fitting TRBD1. The CDR3 is made up of 16 amino acids. With 2 bases clipped from V and 3 bases from J, the junction kept 4 bases outside the gene matches. Germline V CDR1 and CDR2: MNHNS, SASEGT. The CDR3 sequence is CASSEWGQGNNQPQHF. CDR3 nucleotide sequence: TGTGCCAGCAGTGAATGGGGACAGGGGAACAATCAGCCCCAGCATTTT.

This clone was seen only a few times. The chain carries TRBV18 and TRBJ2-7; D is perhaps TRBD1 (5 bases). With 6 bases removed from V and 0 bases from J, the gap between germline ends came to 12 bases. The length of the CDR3 is 14 residues. CDR1 and CDR2 from the germline V gene are KGHSH and LQKENI. The chain's CDR3 is CASSLDRNSYEQYF. The CDR3 DNA sequence: TGTGCCAGCTCTCTCGACAGAAACTCCTACGAGCAGTACTTC. The full variable domain, in which reference TRBV18 and TRBJ2-7 provide the parts outside the CDR3, is NAGVMQNPRHLVRRRGQEARLRCSPMKGHSHVYWYRQLPEEGLKFMVYLQKENIIDESGMPKERFSAEFPKEGPSILRIQQVVRGDSAAYFCASSLDRNSYEQYFGPGTRLTVT.

The J gene is TRBJ2-1, the V gene TRBV29-1; 9 bases match TRBD2. The V segment lost 6 bases and the J segment 9 bases; nucleotides outside the gene matches: 12. The CDR3 loop spans 14 amino acids. Germline CDR1 is SQVTM and CDR2 is ANQGSEA. The CDR3: CSVTEASGKGEQFF. The DNA for the CDR3 is TGCAGCGTAACGGAGGCTAGCGGGAAAGGTGAGCAGTTCTTC.